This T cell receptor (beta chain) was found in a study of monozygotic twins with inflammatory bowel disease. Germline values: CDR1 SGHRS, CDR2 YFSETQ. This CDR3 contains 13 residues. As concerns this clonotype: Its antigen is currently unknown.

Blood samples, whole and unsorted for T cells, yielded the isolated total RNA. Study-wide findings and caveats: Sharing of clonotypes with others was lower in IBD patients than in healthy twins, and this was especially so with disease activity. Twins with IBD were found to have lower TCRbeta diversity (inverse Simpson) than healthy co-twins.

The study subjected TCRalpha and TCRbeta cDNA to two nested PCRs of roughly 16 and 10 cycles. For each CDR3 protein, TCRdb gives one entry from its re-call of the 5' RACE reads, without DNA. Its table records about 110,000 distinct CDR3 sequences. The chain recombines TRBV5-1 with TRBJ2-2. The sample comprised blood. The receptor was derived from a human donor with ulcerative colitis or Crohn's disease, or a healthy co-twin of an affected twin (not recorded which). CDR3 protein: CASSLEGTGELFF.